This entry is about one TCR beta chain. This record belongs to a study of T cell changes during pregnancy in multiple sclerosis. TCRdb's copy holds only in-frame clones and misses some; the assay was immunoSEQ multiplex PCR. The table includes roughly 22,000 clones, 80% to 95% detected once. V dropped 4 bases and J dropped 9; count of bases not matched to a gene: 2. Germline CDR1 reads KGHSH; CDR2 reads LQKENI. The CDR3 is 12 residues long. The receptor was isolated from a female donor in good health, enrolled as a control in a pregnancy study. Sequences were derived from CD4+ T cells from peripheral blood mononuclear cells, sampled after pregnancy. The chain uses TRBV18 and TRBJ2-1; TRBD2 aligns across 8 bases. The CDR3 nucleotides are TGTGCCAGCTCACGGAGCGGGGGTGAGCAGTTCTTC. It translates to CASSRSGGEQFF.